This is a list of T cell receptor beta chains from one sample in a study of blood T cell repertoires in COVID-19. Assay used: immunoSEQ multiplex PCR; TCRdb lists only in-frame clones, some missing. The sample lists 180,000 or so clones, 86% occurring once. Sample: peripheral blood. The receptors shown here come from a man in his late teens or twenties with acute or convalescent COVID-19. Each CDR3 is given with its conserved first and last residue. The order of the fields is clone size, D gene, V gene, J gene, CDR3 protein, CDR3 DNA. The D gene is left open where the match is weak. Clone size, where shown, is once, few, many, or a class for clones that have expanded.

.	TRBD1	TRBV5-4	TRBJ2-7	CASSAQGQGFTYEQYF	TGTGCCAGCAGCGCCCAGGGACAGGGGTTCACCTACGAGCAGTACTTC
.	.	TRBV24-1	TRBJ1-6	CATTRGGTGYSPLHF	TGTGCCACCACACGAGGCGGCACAGGGTACTCACCCCTCCACTTT
.	TRBD1	TRBV6-5	TRBJ2-7	CASGTANSYEQYF	TGTGCCAGTGGGACAGCAAACTCCTACGAGCAGTACTTC
.	TRBD2	TRBV12-3/TRBV12-4	TRBJ2-1	CASSERGEQFF	TGTGCCAGCAGCGAGCGGGGTGAGCAGTTCTTC
.	.	TRBV7-9	TRBJ2-3	CASSFLSNPTDTQYF	TGTGCCAGCAGCTTCCTGTCTAACCCCACAGATACGCAGTATTTT
.	TRBD1	TRBV18	TRBJ1-1	CASSRRKKGAGTEAFF	TGTGCCAGCTCACGAAGAAAAAAGGGGGCAGGCACTGAAGCTTTCTTT
.	TRBD1	TRBV5-4	TRBJ2-7	CASSLAPHDRAFYEQYF	TGTGCCAGCAGCTTGGCCCCTCATGACAGGGCCTTCTACGAGCAGTACTTC
.	.	TRBV5-4	TRBJ1-3	CASNQGGGNTIYF	TGTGCCAGCAACCAGGGTGGCGGAAACACCATATATTTT
.	.	TRBV7-3	TRBJ2-1	CASSSGFDEQFF	TGTGCCAGCAGCTCCGGTTTCGATGAGCAGTTCTTC
.	TRBD2	TRBV28	TRBJ2-3	CASTLAGRPDTQYF	TGTGCCAGCACACTAGCGGGGAGACCAGATACGCAGTATTTT
once	TRBD1	TRBV30	TRBJ1-2	CAWSVQQGALGYTF	TGTGCCTGGAGTGTACAACAGGGGGCGTTGGGCTACACCTTC
.	.	TRBV2	TRBJ2-7	CATQGGGPEQYF	TGTGCAACGCAAGGGGGGGGGCCCGAGCAGTACTTC
.	.	TRBV27	TRBJ1-5	CASGTQAGRNQPQHF	TGTGCCAGCGGGACTCAGGCAGGGCGCAATCAGCCCCAGCATTTT
.	TRBD1	TRBV12-3/TRBV12-4	TRBJ1-3	CAGGTGTGNTIYF	TGTGCCGGAGGGACAGGCACCGGAAACACCATATATTTT
.	TRBD1	TRBV5-1	TRBJ1-6	CASSLEAGGTRSPLHF	TGCGCCAGCAGCTTGGAGGCAGGGGGAACTCGTTCACCCCTCCACTTT
.	.	TRBV2	TRBJ1-1	CATTLGVNTEAFF	TGTGCCACCACTTTAGGGGTGAACACTGAAGCTTTCTTT
.	TRBD1	TRBV2	TRBJ1-2	CASSEPGTGGHYGYTF	TGTGCCAGCAGTGAACCCGGGACAGGGGGCCACTATGGCTACACCTTC
.	TRBD2	TRBV5-1	TRBJ2-5	CASSLALLAGGFQTQYF	TGCGCCAGCAGCTTGGCCCTGCTAGCGGGGGGGTTTCAGACCCAGTACTTC
.	TRBD1	TRBV7-9	TRBJ2-3	CASSDDGQGYTDTQYF	TGTGCCAGCAGCGATGATGGACAGGGGTACACAGATACGCAGTATTTT
once	TRBD2	TRBV30	TRBJ2-5	CAWSVGRLTSGGFQETQYF	TGTGCCTGGAGTGTAGGGCGTTTGACTAGCGGGGGGTTCCAAGAGACCCAGTACTTC
.	TRBD2	TRBV24-1	TRBJ2-1	CATSDQGLAGGPYNEQFF	TGTGCCACCAGTGACCAGGGACTAGCGGGGGGGCCCTACAATGAGCAGTTCTTC
.	TRBD1	TRBV2	TRBJ1-4	CASREDRRPTNEKLFF	TGTGCCAGCAGAGAGGACAGGCGCCCAACTAATGAAAAACTGTTTTTT
.	.	TRBV6-5	TRBJ1-3	CASSYAASSGNTIYF	TGTGCCAGCAGTTACGCGGCATCCTCTGGAAACACCATATATTTT
few	.	TRBV6-5	TRBJ1-4	CASIVGVGEKLFF	TGTGCCAGCATAGTAGGGGTTGGGGAAAAACTGTTTTTT
.	.	TRBV7-2	TRBJ1-5	CASSLAPGSNQPQHF	TGTGCCAGCAGCTTAGCTCCGGGTAGCAATCAGCCCCAGCATTTT
once	TRBD1	TRBV13	TRBJ1-4	CASSGTGGREKLFF	TGTGCCAGCAGCGGGACAGGGGGGCGTGAAAAACTGTTTTTT
.	.	TRBV11-2	TRBJ1-2	CASSPPGVGDYGYTF	TGTGCCAGCAGCCCCCCAGGGGTTGGCGACTATGGCTACACCTTC
once	TRBD1	TRBV30	TRBJ1-2	CAWSAQGAYTF	TGTGCCTGGAGTGCCCAGGGGGCCTACACCTTC
.	.	TRBV9	TRBJ1-3	CASSVGGGGSSGNTIYF	TGTGCCAGCAGCGTCGGGGGCGGGGGAAGCTCTGGAAACACCATATATTTT
.	.	TRBV27	TRBJ1-2	CASSLSDRTGNYGYTF	TGTGCCAGCAGTTTATCCGACAGGACGGGTAACTATGGCTACACCTTC
.	.	TRBV11-1	TRBJ1-1	CASSLERGLNTEAFF	TGTGCCAGCAGCTTAGAGCGGGGGCTGAACACTGAAGCTTTCTTT
.	TRBD2	TRBV19	TRBJ2-3	CASSRDLSGANTQYF	TGTGCCAGTAGTCGGGACCTTAGCGGGGCCAATACGCAGTATTTT
.	TRBD1	TRBV18	TRBJ1-2	CASSPRRTGSGNYGYTF	TGTGCCAGCTCACCACGGAGGACAGGGAGTGGTAACTATGGCTACACCTTC
.	TRBD2	TRBV10-3	TRBJ2-1	CAISEKLSGGAGNEQFF	TGTGCCATCAGTGAGAAGCTCAGCGGGGGGGCCGGGAATGAGCAGTTCTTC
.	TRBD1	TRBV9	TRBJ1-6	CASSIGQGGRRNSPLHF	TGTGCCAGCAGCATCGGACAGGGGGGTCGAAGAAATTCACCCCTCCACTTT
.	.	TRBV24-1	TRBJ1-2	CATSDPGEGYTF	TGTGCCACCAGTGATCCGGGAGAAGGATACACCTTC
.	.	TRBV5-4	TRBJ1-1	CASSPDEDMNTEAFF	TGTGCCAGCAGTCCTGACGAGGACATGAACACTGAAGCTTTCTTT
once	.	TRBV14	TRBJ1-1	CASSQVGQGDTEAFF	TGTGCCAGCAGCCAAGTAGGGCAGGGCGACACTGAAGCTTTCTTT
.	TRBD1	TRBV9	TRBJ1-2	CASSVMTGGSYGYTF	TGTGCCAGCAGCGTAATGACAGGGGGCTCCTATGGCTACACCTTC
.	TRBD2	TRBV2	TRBJ2-3	CASSALAGGIDTQYF	TGTGCCAGCAGTGCACTAGCGGGGGGGATAGATACGCAGTATTTT
.	.	TRBV5-1	TRBJ2-2	CASSSQKTGVSTGELFF	TGCGCCAGCAGCTCACAGAAGACGGGGGTGAGCACCGGGGAGCTGTTTTTT
once	.	TRBV6-5	TRBJ1-6	CASSQYNSPLHF	TGTGCCAGCAGTCAATATAATTCACCCCTCCACTTT
once	TRBD1	TRBV24-1	TRBJ2-2	CATSLGTDTGELFF	TGTGCCACCAGTTTGGGGACAGACACCGGGGAGCTGTTTTTT
.	.	TRBV9	TRBJ1-1	CASSVAAGVRTEAFF	TGTGCCAGCAGCGTAGCTGCGGGGGTAAGGACTGAAGCTTTCTTT
.	.	TRBV4-1	TRBJ2-3	CASSQALVRSTDTQYF	TGCGCCAGCAGCCAAGCGCTGGTGCGGAGCACAGATACGCAGTATTTT
.	TRBD1	TRBV28	TRBJ2-2	CASRLRTGNTGELFF	TGTGCCAGCAGATTAAGGACAGGAAACACCGGGGAGCTGTTTTTT
.	TRBD2	TRBV7-9	TRBJ2-3	CASSLELAGGDTQYF	TGTGCCAGCAGCTTAGAGCTAGCGGGGGGAGATACGCAGTATTTT
once	.	TRBV7-8	TRBJ2-3	CASSQRRPGASTDTQYF	TGTGCCAGCAGCCAACGCAGACCGGGAGCTAGCACAGATACGCAGTATTTT
.	TRBD1	TRBV18	TRBJ1-3	CASSPNGQGTGNTIYF	TGTGCCAGCTCACCAAACGGACAGGGAACTGGAAACACCATATATTTT
few	.	TRBV2	TRBJ1-1	CANLTAGTEAFF	TGTGCCAACCTGACAGCGGGGACTGAAGCTTTCTTT
.	.	TRBV7-9	TRBJ2-2	CASSFRGELFF	TGTGCCAGCAGCTTTCGGGGGGAGCTGTTTTTT
few	.	TRBV5-8	TRBJ2-1	CASSLGRSSYNEQFF	TGTGCCAGCAGCTTGGGACGGAGCTCCTACAATGAGCAGTTCTTC
.	.	TRBV5-1	TRBJ1-1	CASTGGRGTEAFF	TGCGCCAGCACGGGGGGGCGCGGGACTGAAGCTTTCTTT
.	.	TRBV2	TRBJ1-1	CARGGAGTTEAFF	TGTGCCAGAGGAGGGGCGGGAACCACTGAAGCTTTCTTT
.	.	TRBV2	TRBJ1-5	CASSDPGRVQPQHF	TGTGCCAGCAGTGACCCCGGGCGGGTTCAGCCCCAGCATTTT
once	.	TRBV24-1	TRBJ1-1	CATSAGETEAFF	TGTGCCACCAGTGCTGGGGAGACTGAAGCTTTCTTT
.	.	TRBV4-1	TRBJ1-2	CASTPRGSSYGYTF	TGCGCCAGCACGCCCAGGGGATCAAGCTATGGCTACACCTTC
.	.	TRBV29-1	TRBJ2-5	CSVEDMATQYF	TGCAGCGTTGAAGATATGGCAACCCAGTACTTC
.	.	TRBV10-1	TRBJ2-5	CASSESQAGRETQYF	TGCGCCAGCAGTGAGTCGCAGGCAGGGAGGGAGACCCAGTACTTC
.	.	TRBV6-4	TRBJ2-1	CASSDSGAEQFF	TGTGCCAGCAGTGACTCGGGGGCTGAGCAGTTCTTC